Listed here are 16 T cell receptor beta chains from one sample, sequenced in a study of lymphopenia after photon versus proton radiotherapy. Generated by immunoSEQ multiplex PCR, the TCRdb table keeps only in-frame clones and is missing some. Of tens of thousands of clones listed, around four fifths are singletons. The input for sequencing was peripheral blood, taken from a patient treated with proton-based radiotherapy. The receptors derive from a woman in her seventies with pancreatic cancer.

V usage is TRBV7-2 and J usage is TRBJ1-5, with 7 bases fitting TRBD1. The CDR3 runs to 14 residues. The ends lost 5 bases at V and 4 bases at J; junction bases unmatched: 5. CDR1 is SGHTA, CDR2 FQGNSA, per germline. The CDR3 loop reads CASSRTGPNQPQHF. DNA for the CDR3: TGTGCCAGCAGCCGGACAGGCCCTAATCAGCCCCAGCATTTT.

This clone was detected once. The rearrangement links TRBV9 to TRBJ2-3; 7 bases agree with TRBD1. After removal of 4 bases from V and 0 bases from J, the junction contained 11 bases not matched to a gene. Germline V gene sequence: CDR1 SGDLS, CDR2 YYNGEE. The CDR3 has 17 residues. The DNA of the CDR3 is TGTGCCAGCAGCAGAAACCCGGACAGGCTGAGCACAGATACGCAGTATTTT. Translating it yields CASSRNPDRLSTDTQYF. Looking up the rest from reference TRBV9 and TRBJ2-3 gives the full variable domain: DSGVTQTPKHLITATGQRVTLRCSPRSGDLSVYWYQQSLDQGLQFLIQYYNGEERAKGNILERFSAQQFPDLHSELNLSSLELGDSALYFCASSRNPDRLSTDTQYFGPGTRLTVL.

This chain connects TRBV27 to TRBJ2-1; D ambiguous. Looked up from germline, CDR1 is MNHEY and CDR2 is SMNVEV (reference sequence). CDR3 size: 14 residues. V was cut by 3 bases and J by 1 base, with 7 bases left in between. CDR3 sequence: CASSLTGSYNEQFF. The CDR3 DNA is TGTGCCAGCAGTTTGACCGGATCCTACAATGAGCAGTTCTTC.

The chain carries TRBV18 and TRBJ2-7; a possible D gene is TRBD1 (6 bases). The CDR3 contains 15 residues. The germline V gene encodes CDR1 KGHSH and CDR2 LQKENI. The V gene lost 4 bases and the J gene lost 5 bases, with 18 bases spanning the gap. This chain's CDR3 is CASSLKTGPMNEQYF. CDR3 coding DNA: TGTGCCAGCTCACTCAAAACAGGGCCCATGAACGAGCAGTACTTC. Combining the CDR3 with reference TRBV18 and TRBJ2-7 gives the whole variable domain NAGVMQNPRHLVRRRGQEARLRCSPMKGHSHVYWYRQLPEEGLKFMVYLQKENIIDESGMPKERFSAEFPKEGPSILRIQQVVRGDSAAYFCASSLKTGPMNEQYFGPGTRLTVT.

The genes are TRBV6-1 and TRBJ2-1, with TRBD1 as a possible D gene (6 bases). Trimming took 4 bases from V and 9 from J, leaving 16 bases between them. Germline V gene sequence: CDR1 MNHNS, CDR2 SASEGT. The CDR3 length is 14 residues. CDR3 region: CASSGLQGSGEQFF. The CDR3 DNA reads TGTGCCAGCAGTGGCCTACAGGGATCTGGTGAGCAGTTCTTC.

This chain links TRBV18 with TRBJ2-6; a possible D gene is TRBD2 (6 bases). The V and J ends lost 3 bases and 0 bases respectively, with 9 bases between them. CDR1 and CDR2 (germline): KGHSH, LQKENI. The CDR3 length is 16 residues. The CDR3 region has the DNA TGTGCCAGCTCACCGGAGGGAGGCTCTGGGGCCAACGTCCTGACTTTC. Its translation is CASSPEGGSGANVLTF.

The sample holds one count of this clone. This sequence joins TRBV19 and TRBJ1-4; D may be TRBD1 (5 bases). CDR3 length: 15 amino acids. V lost 1 base and J lost 8, with 14 bases in between. The germline gives CDR1 LNHDA, CDR2 SQIVND (reference sequence). The CDR3 spells CASSIGLQGTEKLFF. DNA of the CDR3: TGTGCCAGTAGTATAGGACTGCAGGGAACGGAAAAACTGTTTTTT.

The chain uses TRBV27 and TRBJ2-1, with D perhaps being TRBD1 or TRBD2 (6 bases each). The V end lost 1 base, the J end lost 0 bases, and 10 bases lay between the germline ends. The germline gives CDR1 MNHEY, CDR2 SMNVEV (reference sequence). This CDR3 spans 16 amino acids. As DNA, the CDR3 is TGTGCCAGCAGTTTATACGGGGGCAGCTCCTACAATGAGCAGTTCTTC. Translating gives CASSLYGGSSYNEQFF.

There are a few counts of this clone. The J gene is TRBJ2-3, the V gene TRBV5-8; D is unresolved. The CDR3 consists of 11 residues. Germline V lookup: CDR1 SGHTS, CDR2 YDEGEE. V shed 2 bases and J shed 6 bases, with 4 bases lying between them. The CDR3: CASSFVDTQYF. CDR3 nucleotide sequence: TGTGCCAGCAGCTTCGTCGATACGCAGTATTTT. The full variable domain, completed using reference TRBV5-8 and TRBJ2-3, is EAGVTQSPTHLIKTRGQQATLRCSPISGHTSVYWYQQALGLGLQFLLWYDEGEERNRGNFPPRFSGRQFPNYSSELNVNALELEDSALYLCASSFVDTQYFGPGTRLTVL.

The gene calls are TRBV7-9 and TRBJ1-1; no definite D call. This CDR3 is built from 13 residues. V shed 4 bases and J shed 0 bases, with 6 bases lying between them. From germline, CDR1 is SEHNR and CDR2 FQNEAQ (reference sequence). CDR3 sequence: CASSYPLNTEAFF. The CDR3 DNA follows: TGTGCCAGCAGCTACCCCTTGAACACTGAAGCTTTCTTT.

J is TRBJ1-3 and V is TRBV5-1; D ambiguous. The germline V and J ends were trimmed by 0 bases and 1 base, with 5 bases remaining between them. CDR1 SGHRS and CDR2 YFSETQ come from the germline V gene. There are 14 residues in the CDR3. The CDR3: CASSLEGSGNTIYF. The CDR3 nucleotides are TGCGCCAGCAGCTTGGAGGGTTCTGGAAACACCATATATTTT.

Here the CDR3 DNA reads TGTGCCAGCTCACCAGCGGGACTAGTTTTGAATGAGCAGTTCTTC. Protein product: CASSPAGLVLNEQFF. The J gene is TRBJ2-1, the V gene TRBV18; TRBD2 matches at 8 bases. Germline V gene sequence: CDR1 KGHSH, CDR2 LQKENI. The CDR3 covers 15 residues. V shed 2 bases and J 7 bases; nucleotides not matched to a gene: 7.

The chain is built from TRBV7-2 and TRBJ2-5; D assignment may be TRBD1 or TRBD2 (5 bases each). Looked up from germline, CDR1 is SGHTA and CDR2 is FQGNSA. The length of the CDR3 is 13 residues. The V end was cut by 5 bases, the J end by 1 base, with 8 bases between. DNA of the CDR3: TGTGCCAGCAGCATGGGACGCCAAGAGACCCAGTACTTC. It yields the protein CASSMGRQETQYF.

The chain has TRBV7-9 and TRBJ2-3, with D tentatively TRBD2 (5 bases). Trimming stripped 1 base from V and 3 bases from J, with 17 bases between. Germline CDR1 and CDR2: SEHNR and FQNEAQ (reference sequence). There are 17 residues in the CDR3. The CDR3 reads CASSLGMPERQTDTQYF. The CDR3 nucleotides read TGTGCCAGCAGCTTAGGTATGCCCGAGCGGCAAACAGATACGCAGTATTTT.

The chain joins TRBV28 to TRBJ2-7, with 8 positions matching TRBD2. This CDR3 region has 11 residues. Per the germline V gene, CDR1 is MDHEN and CDR2 is SYDVKM. Trimming removed 4 bases from V and 12 bases from J; junction bases left unmatched: 5. The CDR3 nucleotides are TGTGCCAGCAGTTCAATTCGGGAGGGGTACTTC. Protein sequence: CASSSIREGYF.

The CDR3 DNA is TGTGCCAGCACAGGGATCCCACAATCCCAGCATTTT. Amino acids: CASTGIPQSQHF. This rearrangement joins TRBV28 to TRBJ1-5; tentative D call: TRBD1 (5 bases). The ends were cut back, 7 bases at V and 11 bases at J, with 15 bases in the middle. CDR1 and CDR2 (germline): MDHEN, SYDVKM. This CDR3 has 12 amino acids.